This T cell receptor beta chain was recorded in a study of identical twins. Study-wide results and caveats: Surplus twin overlap in beta out-of-frame sequences was less pronounced.

CDR1 and CDR2 (germline): SGHNT, YENEEA. J lost 6 bases, V lost 7 bases, and 16 bases had no gene match. The CDR3 has 17 residues. It was template switching that added a universal primer site, and there were unique molecular identifiers on the cDNA. TCRdb reprocessed the 5' RACE reads via MiXCR and lists one record per CDR3 protein. Here the sample spans about 240,000 distinct CDR3 sequences, over 9.5% being singletons. On this clonotype: Its antigen remains unknown.

Every one of the donors was a healthy Caucasian. The same data also contributed to another study, on yellow fever vaccine responses in identical twins. That work contributes: Convergence reportedly seemed to mark part of the twins' vaccine T cell response, with personalization marking the rest.

The TCR was taken from a woman under 30 in good health. The V and J genes are TRBV11-3 and TRBJ2-1, with TRBD2 matching 9 bases. Specimen: memory (CD45RO+) T cells sorted from blood. The CDR3 DNA follows: TGTGCCAGCACCCCTCCGAAGTCAGCGGGGGGCTTCAATGAGCAGTTCTTC. Translation gives CASTPPKSAGGFNEQFF.